Detailed here is one T cell receptor beta chain. This sample was included in a study of T cells in Graves' hyperthyroidism and ophthalmopathy. TCR beta CDR3 regions were amplified from RNA transcripts. An initial round of RT-PCR targeting the TCR CDR3 relied on the HTBI primer set. TCRdb itself ran the multiplex PCR reads through MiXCR, one entry per CDR3 protein. The sample shows fewer than 400,000 distinct CDR3 sequences, just under 25% of them seen only once. Sequenced sample: blood. This receptor was obtained from a man aged 45-65 years with Graves' hyperthyroidism.

The CDR3 spells CSVVGTGKNTDTQYF. Written as DNA, the CDR3 is TGCAGCGTTGTTGGGACGGGAAAAAACACAGATACGCAGTATTTT. This sequence joins TRBV29-1 and TRBJ2-3; D could derive from TRBD1 or TRBD2 (5 bases each). This CDR3 comprises 15 residues. Germline V gives CDR1 SQVTM, CDR2 ANQGSEA. The ends were cut back, 4 bases at V and 2 bases at J, with 16 bases in the middle.